A single sample is the source of the 26 T cell receptor beta chains below, sequenced in a study of T cells in Graves' hyperthyroidism and ophthalmopathy. The source material, RNA transcripts, was used to amplify TCR beta CDR3 regions. HTBI primers were the set used in a first-round RT-PCR of the TCR CDR3. Each CDR3 protein is one row after TCRdb ran MiXCR on the multiplex PCR reads. This table holds about 290,000 distinct CDR3 sequences, about 17% found once. Sequencing was carried out using blood. The receptors stem from a woman aged 55-69 years with Graves' ophthalmopathy.

In its sample, this clonotype was seen many times. DNA of the CDR3: TGCGCCAGCACCATGGGACAGACAACTTACAATGAGCAGTTCTTC. This translates into CASTMGQTTYNEQFF. This chain uses TRBV5-1 with TRBJ2-1, with 7 bases aligning to TRBD1. CDR1 is SGHRS and CDR2 is YFSETQ in the germline V gene. The CDR3 contains 15 residues. Trimming cost V 6 bases and J 4 bases; bases outside gene matches: 10.

This clonotype was counted ten times or more. The chain links TRBV11-3 to TRBJ2-3, with D unresolved. The germline V and J ends were trimmed by 4 bases and 2 bases, with 13 bases remaining between them. The CDR3 is 15 amino acids. Germline lookup yields CDR1 SGHNT and CDR2 YENEEA. In DNA, the CDR3 is TGTGCCAGCAGCTCAAATGCTGGCCACACAGATACGCAGTATTTT. Translation gives CASSSNAGHTDTQYF.

This clonotype was recorded at least ten times. The chain recombines TRBV2 with TRBJ2-1; no clear D. V was shortened by 5 bases and J by 7 bases, with 6 bases between the two germline ends. This CDR3 has 11 amino acids. Per germline, CDR1 SNHLY and CDR2 FYNNEI. The CDR3 nucleotides read TGTGCCAGCAGTCGGACGAATGAGCAGTTCTTC. Protein product: CASSRTNEQFF.

The genes are TRBV6-1 and TRBJ1-2; D is possibly TRBD1 (6 bases). Germline values: CDR1 MNHNS, CDR2 SASEGT. CDR3 size: 15 residues. Trimming stripped 6 bases from V and 6 bases from J, with 20 bases between. CDR3 residues: CASSPGGGRRHGYTF. CDR3 nucleotides: TGTGCCAGCAGCCCGGGCGGGGGGCGCAGGCATGGCTACACCTTC.

This clonotype showed up many times. V usage is TRBV20-1 and J usage is TRBJ2-5; maybe TRBD2 (6 bases). The length of the CDR3 is 16 residues. Germline V gene lookup returns CDR1 DFQATT and CDR2 SNEGSKA (reference sequence). Trimming pared 1 base from V and 0 bases from J, leaving 15 bases between. The CDR3 DNA follows: TGCAGTGCTAGAGTTCTGAGGCTAGCGCACCAAGAGACCCAGTACTTC. Protein: CSARVLRLAHQETQYF.

This clonotype was recorded many times. V gene TRBV7-3 combines with J gene TRBJ2-1; no firm D call. This CDR3 is 15 amino acids long. Germline V lookup: CDR1 SGHTA, CDR2 FQGTGA. Trimming pared 4 bases from V and 4 bases from J, leaving 14 bases between. Written as DNA, the CDR3 is TGTGCCAGCAGCTCTCAGGCAGACACGTACAATGAGCAGTTCTTC. Amino acid sequence: CASSSQADTYNEQFF.

This clonotype showed up many times. The chain recombines TRBV6-6 with TRBJ1-1; D may be TRBD1 (6 bases). CDR1 and CDR2 (germline): MNHNY, SVGAGI (reference sequence). V was pared by 0 bases and J by 5 bases, with 13 bases between. The CDR3 is 15 residues long. The CDR3 sequence is CASSYSIAGVTEAFF. As DNA, the CDR3 is TGTGCCAGCAGTTACTCGATTGCAGGGGTAACTGAAGCTTTCTTT.

This clonotype was found many times. The chain links TRBV2 to TRBJ2-2; tentatively, D is TRBD2 (6 bases). Germline CDR1 is SNHLY and CDR2 is FYNNEI. The CDR3 has 15 amino acids. Trimming removed 7 bases at V and 3 bases at J, with 15 bases between. This chain's CDR3 is CASKSFSGYTGELFF. CDR3 DNA sequence: TGTGCCAGCAAATCATTTAGCGGATACACCGGGGAGCTGTTTTTT.

In its sample, this clonotype was seen many times. The V and J genes are TRBV29-1 and TRBJ2-7, with a possible D match to TRBD1 (5 bases). V lost 5 bases, J lost 4 bases, and 12 bases lay in between. The CDR3 spans 12 residues. The germline gives CDR1 SQVTM, CDR2 ANQGSEA. The CDR3 region is CSVQWAGYEQYF. CDR3 DNA sequence: TGCAGCGTTCAATGGGCAGGGTACGAGCAGTACTTC.

This clonotype was recorded many times. The genes are TRBV10-3 and TRBJ1-1; no clear D. The length of the CDR3 is 13 residues. V was shortened by 3 bases and J by 1 base, with 6 bases between the two germline ends. Germline assignment: CDR1 ENHRY and CDR2 SYGVKD. The CDR3 DNA sequence: TGTGCCATCAGTGAACCAGGGAACACTGAAGCTTTCTTT. Encoded protein: CAISEPGNTEAFF.

There are a few counts of this clonotype. This rearrangement joins TRBV7-8 to TRBJ1-1, with a weak D call TRBD1 (5 bases). Between the trimmed V and J ends, which lost 2 bases and 6 bases, there was a span of 19 bases. This CDR3 has 16 amino acids. From germline, CDR1 is SGHVS and CDR2 FQNEAQ. In nucleotides, the CDR3 is TGTGCCAGCAGCTTATTTTGGTATGGGGGGGGAGCTGAAGCTTTCTTT. It translates to CASSLFWYGGGAEAFF.

This clonotype showed up many times. The chain uses TRBV28 and TRBJ1-1, with no clear D. Deletions cut 8 bases from V and 11 bases from J, with 18 bases between. The CDR3 contains 12 residues. Germline CDR1 and CDR2: MDHEN and SYDVKM. DNA for the CDR3: TGTGCCAGCTCTCCCAGATTGACGGAGGCTTTCTTT. Residues: CASSPRLTEAFF.

This clonotype has a count of ten or more. The chain combines TRBV27 with TRBJ2-5; the match to TRBD1 covers 12 bases. This CDR3 region has 14 residues. The germline CDR1 and CDR2 sequences are MNHEY and SMNVEV (reference sequence). V was clipped by 5 bases and J by 7 bases; unmatched bases: 5. CDR3 coding DNA: TGTGCCAGCAGTCGCGGGGGACAGGGGGCGACCCAGTACTTC. It is translated as CASSRGGQGATQYF.

This clonotype showed up just a few times. The chain combines TRBV20-1 with TRBJ2-7; a possible D gene is TRBD2 (5 bases). The V gene's germline CDR1 is DFQATT and CDR2 SNEGSKA (reference sequence). V shed 1 base and J shed 3 bases, with 10 bases lying between them. CDR3 length: 13 amino acids. For the CDR3, the DNA is TGCAGTGCTAGAGGGACTGCAAACTACGAGCAGTACTTC. The encoded protein is CSARGTANYEQYF.

The gene calls are TRBV6-1 and TRBJ1-1; unclear D gene. The CDR3 length is 13 residues. Germline V gives CDR1 MNHNS, CDR2 SASEGT. Trimming stripped 6 bases from V and 0 bases from J, with 8 bases between. DNA for the CDR3: TGTGCCAGCAGCAGAGTCCTGAACACTGAAGCTTTCTTT. Protein product: CASSRVLNTEAFF.

This clonotype was found many times. CDR3 coding DNA: TGTGCCAGCAACCGTGGATGGGGCGCGAACACTGAAGCTTTCTTT. Protein: CASNRGWGANTEAFF. This chain uses TRBV28 with TRBJ1-1, with a tentative D call TRBD1 (5 bases). The CDR3 loop spans 15 amino acids. V shed 7 bases and J shed 1 base, with 16 bases lying between them. Germline CDR1 and CDR2: MDHEN and SYDVKM.

At least ten counts were recorded for this clonotype. The chain's CDR3 is CASLDSALGAQYF. CDR3 in DNA: TGTGCCAGCCTTGATAGCGCGTTGGGGGCCCAGTACTTC. The chain is built from TRBV2 and TRBJ2-5; either TRBD1 or TRBD2 may fit D (5 bases each). Trimming stripped 8 bases from V and 9 bases from J, with 19 bases between. The CDR3 consists of 13 residues. Germline CDR1 reads SNHLY; CDR2 reads FYNNEI. Variable domain in full (rest from reference TRBV2 and TRBJ2-5): EPEVTQTPSHQVTQMGQEVILRCVPISNHLYFYWYRQILGQKVEFLVSFYNNEISEKSEIFDDQFSVERPDGSNFTLKIRSTKLEDSAMYFCASLDSALGAQYFGPGTRLLVL.

The rearrangement uses TRBV20-1 and TRBJ2-3; no clear D. The germline V gene encodes CDR1 DFQATT and CDR2 SNEGSKA (reference sequence). The CDR3 has 13 residues. The V end lost 3 bases, the J end lost 6 bases, and 13 bases lay between the germline ends. For the CDR3, the DNA is TGCAGTGCTAGGTATCTCCTTGGGGATACGCAGTATTTT. This gives the protein CSARYLLGDTQYF.

This clonotype was recorded many times. The V call is TRBV28, the J call TRBJ2-7; 9 bases agree with TRBD2. V was clipped by 2 bases and J by 7 bases; unmatched bases: 9. Germline CDR1 reads MDHEN; CDR2 reads SYDVKM. This CDR3 spans 15 amino acids. The CDR3 coding sequence is TGTGCCAGCAGTTTACATGCTAGCGGGGTAGGTGAGCAGTACTTC. It encodes CASSLHASGVGEQYF.

Only a few counts were recorded for this clonotype. The rearrangement uses TRBV12-3 or TRBV12-4 and TRBJ2-4; 8 bases agree with TRBD2. This CDR3 comprises 16 residues. V dropped 6 bases and J dropped 3; count of bases not matched to a gene: 10. CDR3 region: CASSPRGGLGKNIQYF. Written as DNA, the CDR3 is TGTGCCAGCAGCCCCCGGGGGGGTCTGGGCAAAAACATTCAGTACTTC.

In regard to this clonotype: This could be a read error, since a much larger clone is one nucleotide away. The chain joins TRBV6-1 to TRBJ2-3; possibly TRBD1 for D (5 bases). In germline, CDR1 is MNHNS, CDR2 SASEGT. The CDR3 sequence is 17 residues long. For the CDR3, the DNA is TGTGCCAGCAGTGAATTCATGGGTAGGGGCCCCACAGATATGCAGTATTTT. Its translation: CASSEFMGRGPTDMQYF.

This clonotype was detected only a few times. This rearrangement joins TRBV20-1 to TRBJ2-4; D possibly corresponds to TRBD2 (5 bases). The germline CDR1 and CDR2 sequences are DFQATT and SNEGSKA (reference sequence). V dropped 5 bases and J dropped 0 bases, with 14 bases sitting between them. CDR3 length: 15 amino acids. The DNA for the CDR3 is TGCAGTGCTCTCCGGGATTCCTTAGCCAAAAACATTCAGTACTTC. It translates to CSALRDSLAKNIQYF.

This clonotype was counted ten times or more. The chain has TRBV18 and TRBJ2-1; TRBD2 matches at 10 bases. The germline V gene encodes CDR1 KGHSH and CDR2 LQKENI. CDR3 length: 16 amino acids. Germline trimming cut 0 bases from V and 5 bases from J; bases unmatched to any gene: 4. In DNA, the CDR3 is TGTGCCAGCTCACCACCGGAGCGGGGGGGACACAATGAGCAGTTCTTC. Amino acids: CASSPPERGGHNEQFF.

This clonotype was found a few times. CDR3 in DNA: TGTGCCAGCAGGACAGGGGACTGGAACACTGAAGCTTTCTTT. Its protein is CASRTGDWNTEAFF. J is TRBJ1-1 and V is TRBV27; TRBD1 aligns across 8 bases. CDR1 MNHEY and CDR2 SMNVEV come from the germline V gene (reference sequence). The CDR3 is 14 amino acids. With 6 bases clipped from V and 1 base from J, the junction kept 4 bases outside the gene matches.

CDR3 amino acids: CASSQSGGTQYF. The DNA for the CDR3 is TGTGCCAGCAGCCAGTCGGGCGGTACGCAGTATTTT. The genes are TRBV7-9 and TRBJ2-3; D gene unclear. The CDR3 extends over 12 amino acids. Germline loops: CDR1 SEHNR, CDR2 FQNEAQ (reference sequence). V was trimmed by 5 bases and J by 8 bases, leaving 11 bases between them.

This chain links TRBV20-1 with TRBJ2-7; possible D gene TRBD2, 6 bases. The ends were cut back, 3 bases at V and 1 base at J, with 16 bases in the middle. The CDR3 has 15 amino acids. From germline, CDR1 is DFQATT and CDR2 SNEGSKA (reference sequence). CDR3 region: CSASYLGLSSYEQYF. As DNA, the CDR3 is TGCAGTGCTAGTTACCTGGGACTCTCATCCTACGAGCAGTACTTC.